These 27 T cell receptor beta chains originate from one sample sequenced in a study of breast tumors, draining lymph nodes, adjacent tissues. TCRdb re-analysed the multiplex PCR reads in MiXCR, keeping a single row per CDR3 protein. The data hold some 130,000 distinct CDR3 sequences, with 21% observed a single time. Samples came from axillary lymph nodes draining the breast cancer. The source material was axillary lymph node tissue. The receptors stem from a female donor with breast cancer. Some clones in this sample may be carry-over from other donors' samples.

This clonotype has at least ten counts. The chain uses TRBV27 and TRBJ2-1; 9 bases fit TRBD1. In germline, CDR1 is MNHEY, CDR2 SMNVEV (reference sequence). Trimming cost V 8 bases and J 4 bases; bases outside gene matches: 6. The CDR3 has 14 amino acids. The CDR3 here is CASGGQGPYNEQFF. The CDR3 region has the DNA TGTGCCAGCGGGGGACAGGGCCCTTACAATGAGCAGTTCTTC.

Notes on this clonotype: The CDR3 carries no conserved terminal phenylalanine or tryptophan, so it likely arises from a read error. The J gene is TRBJ2-7, the V gene TRBV5-8; D is uncertain. CDR1 is SGHTS, CDR2 YDEGEE, per germline. This CDR3 is 15 amino acids long. CDR3 region: CASSLAPDGRYDQYY. CDR3 sequence (DNA): TGTGCCAGCAGCTTGGCCCCGGACGGACGCTACGATCAGTACTAC.

This clonotype was counted between two and nine times. V and J are TRBV5-8 and TRBJ1-5; D not resolved. The germline V and J ends were trimmed by 3 bases and 3 bases, with 13 bases remaining between them. Germline assignment: CDR1 SGHTS and CDR2 YDEGEE. The length of the CDR3 is 15 residues. The CDR3 coding sequence is TGTGCCAGCAGCTCCGCGGCAGGTTACAATCAGCCCCAGCATTTT. Translation: CASSSAAGYNQPQHF.

This clonotype was counted at least ten times. The chain is built from TRBV30 and TRBJ1-3; D is ambiguous. The germline CDR1 and CDR2 sequences are GTSNPN and SVGIG (reference sequence). V lost 1 base to trimming and J lost 0 bases, with 10 bases between them. This CDR3 spans 15 amino acids. CDR3 sequence reads: CAWSERVNSGNTIYF. DNA of the CDR3: TGTGCCTGGAGTGAAAGGGTGAACTCTGGAAACACCATATATTTT.

This clonotype was seen at least ten times. The V and J genes are TRBV19 and TRBJ2-3; 12 positions match TRBD1. Germline CDR1 and CDR2: LNHDA and SQIVND (reference sequence). Germline trimming cut 3 bases from V and 0 bases from J; bases unmatched to any gene: 10. This CDR3 region has 19 residues. CDR3 region: CASSMGQGAKGTSTDTQYF. The CDR3 DNA is TGTGCCAGTAGTATGGGACAGGGGGCCAAAGGGACTAGCACAGATACGCAGTATTTT.

About this clonotype: This clone may be a read error of a much larger clone one base away. The chain combines TRBV5-1 with TRBJ2-2; TRBD2 matches 8 bases. J lost 0 bases, V lost 7 bases, and 11 bases had no gene match. This CDR3 is built from 17 residues. Germline CDR1 and CDR2: SGHRS and YFSETQ. The DNA for the CDR3 is TGCGCCAGCGGACCCCTCACTAGCGGTCCGAACACCGGGGAGCTGTTTTTT. Its translation: CASGPLTSGPNTGELFF.

This clonotype was detected ten times or more. The V gene is TRBV6-5, the J gene TRBJ2-5; D possibly corresponds to TRBD2 (5 bases). Trimming removed 0 bases at V and 1 base at J, with 9 bases between. This CDR3 contains 15 residues. Germline CDR1 MNHEY, CDR2 SVGAGI. This CDR3 is CASSYSSSRQETQYF. As DNA, the CDR3 is TGTGCCAGCAGTTACTCGTCTAGCCGCCAAGAGACCCAGTACTTC.

The table lists this clonotype with many counts. The chain employs TRBV12-3 or TRBV12-4 and TRBJ1-2; unclear D gene. There are 13 residues in the CDR3. V was clipped by 5 bases and J by 7 bases, with 14 bases between them. CDR3 sequence: CASSPRPLAGYTF. CDR3 sequence (DNA): TGTGCCAGCAGTCCAAGACCTCTCGCTGGCTACACCTTC.

Of note for this clonotype: A much larger clone is a single base away; this may be a read error. The J gene is TRBJ2-1, the V gene TRBV19; 8 positions agree with TRBD2. Unmatched junction bases numbered 7, after V lost 7 bases and J lost 5 bases. CDR1 and CDR2 (germline): LNHDA, SQIVND (reference sequence). The CDR3 is made up of 14 amino acids. CDR3 residues: CASMTSEVHNEQFF. In DNA, the CDR3 is TGTGCCAGTATGACTAGCGAAGTGCACAATGAGCAGTTCTTC.

About this clonotype: Given a much more abundant clone one base away, this may be a read error. This rearrangement joins TRBV27 to TRBJ1-4; no firm D call. The germline gives CDR1 MNHEY, CDR2 SMNVEV (reference sequence). The V end lost 8 bases, the J end lost 12 bases, and 22 bases lay between the germline ends. This CDR3 region has 14 residues. The CDR3 DNA reads TGTGCCAGCGGTGATTCGTCCACGTACGCAGAACTGTTTTTT. Protein sequence: CASGDSSTYAELFF. The complete variable domain, with remaining parts taken from reference TRBV27 and TRBJ1-4, reads EAQVTQNPRYLITVTGKKLTVTCSQNMNHEYMSWYRQDPGLGLRQIYYSMNVEVTDKGDVPEGYKVSRKEKRNFPLILESPSPNQTSLYFCASGDSSTYAELFFGSGTQLSVL.

This clonotype was observed at least ten times. The chain recombines TRBV6-1 with TRBJ2-1; weak D call: TRBD2 (6 bases). The CDR3 totals 15 residues. V was trimmed by 2 bases and J by 6 bases, leaving 14 bases between them. Germline CDR1 is MNHNS and CDR2 is SASEGT. CDR3: CASSELSGVRNEQFF. Here the CDR3 DNA reads TGTGCCAGCAGTGAATTATCGGGAGTCCGCAATGAGCAGTTCTTC.

This clonotype has at least ten counts. The V call is TRBV7-9, the J call TRBJ2-3; no definite D call. This CDR3 has 12 amino acids. Germline CDR1 SEHNR, CDR2 FQNEAQ (reference sequence). Trimming removed 4 bases from V and 4 bases from J, with 6 bases in between. The CDR3 loop is CASSSTADTQYF. The CDR3 region has the DNA TGTGCCAGCAGCTCGACTGCAGATACGCAGTATTTT.

This clonotype was counted many times. This chain links TRBV20-1 with TRBJ2-7; 14 nucleotides align to TRBD2. The CDR3 has 14 residues. Germline CDR1 is DFQATT and CDR2 is SNEGSKA (reference sequence). The V segment lost 6 bases and the J segment 7 bases; nucleotides outside the gene matches: 8. CDR3 sequence reads: CSAAGTSGSKEQYF. The CDR3 coding sequence is TGCAGTGCGGCCGGGACTAGCGGGAGTAAAGAGCAGTACTTC.

This clonotype was recorded many times. J is TRBJ2-5 and V is TRBV13; D ambiguous. The germline V gene encodes CDR1 PRHDT and CDR2 FYEKMQ (reference sequence). Trimming left V 6 bases short and J 5 bases short, with 7 bases between. The CDR3 spans 11 residues. CDR3 protein: CASRSGETQYF. The CDR3 DNA is TGTGCCAGCAGATCCGGGGAGACCCAGTACTTC.

Worth noting for this clonotype: A much larger clone differs by one base, so this may be a read error. The chain links TRBV2 to TRBJ1-2; D is uncertain. The CDR3 runs to 12 residues. Germline CDR1 reads SNHLY; CDR2 reads FYNNEI. The CDR3 reads CAGRVKIAGYAF. CDR3 nucleotide sequence: TGTGCCGGAAGGGTAAAGATAGCTGGCTACGCCTTC.

This clonotype has at least ten counts. The rearrangement uses TRBV27 and TRBJ1-2; 7 positions match TRBD1. The CDR3 contains 14 residues. J lost 6 bases, V lost 3 bases, and 7 bases had no gene match. CDR1 and CDR2 (germline): MNHEY, SMNVEV (reference sequence). The chain's CDR3 is CASSFQGGVDGYTF. The CDR3 DNA follows: TGTGCCAGCAGTTTTCAGGGGGGAGTCGATGGCTACACCTTC.

V and J are TRBV20-1 and TRBJ2-5, with TRBD1 as a possible D gene (6 bases). The CDR3 consists of 13 residues. The germline gives CDR1 DFQATT, CDR2 SNEGSKA (reference sequence). V lost 6 bases and J lost 4, with 15 bases in between. The CDR3: CSAGVRGGETQYF. Written as DNA, the CDR3 is TGCAGTGCCGGCGTTCGAGGGGGAGAGACCCAGTACTTC.

This clonotype was seen ten or more times. The chain joins TRBV30 to TRBJ2-7; perhaps TRBD2 as D (6 bases). Germline V CDR1 and CDR2: GTSNPN, SVGIG (reference sequence). This CDR3 has 14 amino acids. V lost 5 bases and J 4 bases, leaving 18 bases between the germline ends. The CDR3 nucleotides read TGTGCCTGGGCGGCTTTCGGGACTTTATACGAGCAGTACTTC. Residues: CAWAAFGTLYEQYF.

Notes on this clonotype: This may be a read error, as it is one base from a much larger clone. No conserved phenylalanine or tryptophan ends this CDR3, so it is likely a read error. The chain joins TRBV5-1 to TRBJ2-2, with 8 bases lining up with TRBD2. The CDR3 totals 18 residues. With V trimmed by 2 bases and J by 3 bases, 12 bases remained unmatched. CDR1 and CDR2 (germline): SGHRS, YFSETQ. CDR3 in DNA: TGCGCCAGCAGCTTTAATCCAGCGGGAGTGTCGTACACCGGGGAGCTGTTTCTT. Encoded protein: CASSFNPAGVSYTGELFL.

This clonotype was counted many times. The genes are TRBV9 and TRBJ1-5; no clear D. This CDR3 is 17 amino acids long. V gave up 0 bases and J gave up 0 bases, with 13 bases separating them. CDR1 is SGDLS, CDR2 YYNGEE, per germline. The CDR3 reads CASSVALGDYSNQPQHF. The CDR3 DNA reads TGTGCCAGCAGCGTAGCTCTCGGTGACTATAGCAATCAGCCCCAGCATTTT.

A note on this clonotype: One junction end disagrees with the germline gene, perhaps due to a read error. This chain connects TRBV19 to TRBJ2-1; 7 bases fit TRBD2. Germline loops: CDR1 LNHDA, CDR2 SQIVND (reference sequence). CDR3 size: 15 residues. The CDR3 sequence: CAGSLSGTTYNEQFF. As DNA, the CDR3 is TGTGCCGGTAGTCTGAGCGGGACCACCTACAATGAGCAGTTCTTC.

Turning to this clonotype: A much larger clone is a single base away; this may be a read error. J is TRBJ2-7 and V is TRBV29-1; maybe TRBD2 (6 bases). Germline V lookup: CDR1 SQVTM, CDR2 ANQGSEA. The CDR3 totals 14 residues. The CDR3, as DNA: TGCAGCGTTTCCGGGACTGGTACCTCCTACGAGCAGCACTTC. Its protein product is CSVSGTGTSYEQHF.

This clonotype was found many times. The chain combines TRBV4-2 with TRBJ1-5; TRBD1 agrees at 8 bases. This CDR3 is 15 amino acids long. CDR1 is LGHNA, CDR2 YNFKEQ, per germline. The trim removed 3 bases at V and 4 bases at J, leaving 5 bases unmatched. As DNA, the CDR3 is TGTGCCAGCAGCCAGCGGACAGGGCTGAATCAGCCCCAGCATTTT. It is translated as CASSQRTGLNQPQHF.

This clonotype was counted many times. The V gene is TRBV13, the J gene TRBJ2-1; D is tentatively TRBD1 or TRBD2 (7 bases each). From germline, CDR1 is PRHDT and CDR2 FYEKMQ (reference sequence). The CDR3 is 18 residues long. Trimming left V 1 base short and J 7 bases short, with 23 bases between. CDR3 residues: CASSLEGAGTRGGNEQFF. CDR3 nucleotide sequence: TGTGCCAGCAGCTTAGAGGGGGCCGGGACAAGGGGGGGGAATGAGCAGTTCTTC.

This clonotype was picked up many times. CDR3: CASSQDPGRNEKLFF. DNA for the CDR3: TGCGCCAGCAGCCAAGACCCGGGCCGTAATGAAAAACTGTTTTTT. V usage is TRBV4-1 and J usage is TRBJ1-4; D is ambiguous. The CDR3 covers 15 residues. In germline, CDR1 is MGHRA, CDR2 YSYEKL. V lost 0 bases, J lost 4 bases, and 9 bases lay in between.

This clonotype has at least ten counts. The V call is TRBV7-9, the J call TRBJ2-7; 7 bases align to TRBD2. Germline loops: CDR1 SEHNR, CDR2 FQNEAQ (reference sequence). The trim removed 3 bases at V and 6 bases at J, leaving 8 bases unmatched. The CDR3 totals 14 residues. The CDR3 sequence: CASSFPGGLGEQYF. The DNA for the CDR3 is TGTGCCAGCAGCTTCCCGGGGGGTTTGGGCGAGCAGTACTTC.

This clonotype has a handful of counts. The V and J genes are TRBV18 and TRBJ1-2, with TRBD1 matching over 7 bases. This CDR3 region has 15 residues. The germline V gene encodes CDR1 KGHSH and CDR2 LQKENI. Losses at the gene ends were 3 bases for V and 8 bases for J; bases not matched to a gene: 12. CDR3 bases: TGTGCCAGCTCACCGCAGGGGGATCCGGGATTCGGCTACACCTTC. This sequence encodes CASSPQGDPGFGYTF.